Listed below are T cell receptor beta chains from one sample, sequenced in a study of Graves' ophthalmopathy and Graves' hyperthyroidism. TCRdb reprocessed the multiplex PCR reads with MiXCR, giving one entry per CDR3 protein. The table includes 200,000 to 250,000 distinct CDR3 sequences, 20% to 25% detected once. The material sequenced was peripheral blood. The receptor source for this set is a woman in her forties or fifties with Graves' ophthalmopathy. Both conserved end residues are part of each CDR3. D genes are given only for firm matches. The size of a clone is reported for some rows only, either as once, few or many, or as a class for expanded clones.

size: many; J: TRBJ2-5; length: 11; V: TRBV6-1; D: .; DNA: TGTGCCAGCAGGGCCGTAGAGACCCAGTACTTC; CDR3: CASRAVETQYF
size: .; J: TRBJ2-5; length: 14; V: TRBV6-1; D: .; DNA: TGTGCCAGCAGTGAAGCGAGCACACGGGAGACCCAGTACTTC; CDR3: CASSEASTRETQYF
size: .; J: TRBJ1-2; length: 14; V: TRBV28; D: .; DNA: TGTGCCAGCAGTGGCGGGGGGGGCCTGTATGGCTACACCTTC; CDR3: CASSGGGGLYGYTF
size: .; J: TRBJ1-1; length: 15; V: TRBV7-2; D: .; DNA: TGTGCCAGCAGCTTAGCGGGGGGTTTGGGCACTGAAGCTTTCTTT; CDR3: CASSLAGGLGTEAFF
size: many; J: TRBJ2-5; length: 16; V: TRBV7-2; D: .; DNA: TGTGCCAGCAGCTTAATAGGGGGGGCAGTGGCAGAGACCCAGTACTTC; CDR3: CASSLIGGAVAETQYF
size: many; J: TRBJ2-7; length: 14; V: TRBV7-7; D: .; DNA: TGTGCTAGCAGCTTAGAGCAGGGGTCCTACGAGCAGTACTTC; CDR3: CASSLEQGSYEQYF
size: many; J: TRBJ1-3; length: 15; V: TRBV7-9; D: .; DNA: TGTGCCAGCAGCCCCGAGGAGGGGCTCGGAAACACCATATATTTT; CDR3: CASSPEEGLGNTIYF
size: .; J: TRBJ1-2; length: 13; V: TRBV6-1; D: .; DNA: TGTGCCAGCAGTGAATGGGAAGTGGGAGGCTACACCTTC; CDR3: CASSEWEVGGYTF
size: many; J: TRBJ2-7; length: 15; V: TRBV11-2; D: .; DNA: TGTGCCAGCAGCTTAGAAGTTCCGGGAGTGGACGAGCAGTACTTC; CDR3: CASSLEVPGVDEQYF
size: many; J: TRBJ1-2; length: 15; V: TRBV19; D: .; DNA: TGTGCCAGTAGTGCAAGGGACACCTTCTTCTATGGCTACACCTTC; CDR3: CASSARDTFFYGYTF
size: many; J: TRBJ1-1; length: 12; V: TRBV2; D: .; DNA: TGTGCCAGCAGTGAAGGACCGGTTGAAGCTTTCTTT; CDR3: CASSEGPVEAFF
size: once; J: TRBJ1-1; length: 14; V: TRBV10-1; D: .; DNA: TGCGCCAGCAGTGAAAGTCAATTGAACACTGAAGCTTTCTTT; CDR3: CASSESQLNTEAFF
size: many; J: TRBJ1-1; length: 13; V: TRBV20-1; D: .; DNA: TGCAGTGCTAGAGATCTGACGGGCGCTGGAGCTTTCTTT; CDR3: CSARDLTGAGAFF
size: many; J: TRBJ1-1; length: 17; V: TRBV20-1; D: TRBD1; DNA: TGCAGTGCTAGAGACATGGGAACAGGGGGGATGAGCACTGAAGCTTTCTTT; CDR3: CSARDMGTGGMSTEAFF
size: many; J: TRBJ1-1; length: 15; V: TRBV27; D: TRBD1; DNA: TGTGCCAGCGGGCCGGGACAGGGTTTACCCACTGAAGCTTTCTTT; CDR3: CASGPGQGLPTEAFF
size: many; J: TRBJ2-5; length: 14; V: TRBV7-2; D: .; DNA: TGTGCCAGCAGCTTAGTTGGCGCGCAAGAGACCCAGTACTTC; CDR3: CASSLVGAQETQYF
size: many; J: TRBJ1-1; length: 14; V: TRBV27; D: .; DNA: TGTGCCAGCAGTTTGAGTGCAGGGAGCACTGAAGCTTTCTTT; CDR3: CASSLSAGSTEAFF
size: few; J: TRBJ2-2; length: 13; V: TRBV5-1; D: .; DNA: TGCGCCAGCGTATGGGGGGACACCGGGGAGCTGTTTTTT; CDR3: CASVWGDTGELFF
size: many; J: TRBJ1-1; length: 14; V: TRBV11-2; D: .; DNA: TGTGCCAGCAGCTCCTCGAGGGGAAAGACTGAAGCTTTCTTT; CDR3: CASSSSRGKTEAFF
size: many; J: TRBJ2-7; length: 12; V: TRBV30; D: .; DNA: TGTGCCTGGAGTCTGACACCGTACGAGCAGTACTTC; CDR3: CAWSLTPYEQYF
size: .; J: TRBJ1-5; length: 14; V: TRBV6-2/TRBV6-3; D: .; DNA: TGTGCCAGCAGTCCCGACCAACGACGTCAGCCCCAGCATTTT; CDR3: CASSPDQRRQPQHF
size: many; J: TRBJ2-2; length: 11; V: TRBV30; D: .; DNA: TGTGCCTGGAGTGTAACTGGGGAGCTGTTTTTT; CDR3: CAWSVTGELFF
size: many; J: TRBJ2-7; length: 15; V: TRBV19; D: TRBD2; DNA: TGTGCCAGTAGTGAAATAGCGGGAGGCACCTACGAGCAGTACTTC; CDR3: CASSEIAGGTYEQYF
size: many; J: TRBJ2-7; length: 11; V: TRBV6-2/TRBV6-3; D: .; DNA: TGTGCCAGCGGACAAAACTACGAGCAGTACTTC; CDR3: CASGQNYEQYF
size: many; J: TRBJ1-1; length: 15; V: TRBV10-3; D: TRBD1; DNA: TGTGCCATCAGTGCTCCGGGACAGGGTCCCGGAGGAGCTTTCTTT; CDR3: CAISAPGQGPGGAFF
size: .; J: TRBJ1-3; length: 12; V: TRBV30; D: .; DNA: TGTGCCTGGACGATCTCTGGAAACACCATATATTTT; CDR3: CAWTISGNTIYF
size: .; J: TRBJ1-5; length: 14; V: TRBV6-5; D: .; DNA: TGTGCCAGCAGTTTATCGGTCAGGAGTCAGCCCCAGCATTTT; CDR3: CASSLSVRSQPQHF
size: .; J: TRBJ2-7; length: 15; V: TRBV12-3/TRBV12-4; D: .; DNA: TGTGCCAGCAGTTTTTTGGACCCTTGGCCCTACGAGCAGTACTTC; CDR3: CASSFLDPWPYEQYF
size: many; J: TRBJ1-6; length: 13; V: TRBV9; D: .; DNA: TGTGCCAGCAGCGTAGAGTTTAATTCACCCCTCCACTTT; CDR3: CASSVEFNSPLHF
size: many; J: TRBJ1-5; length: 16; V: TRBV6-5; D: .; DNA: TGTGCCAGCAGTTTGGACTGGACAGCCCGGAATCAGCCCCAGCATTTT; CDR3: CASSLDWTARNQPQHF
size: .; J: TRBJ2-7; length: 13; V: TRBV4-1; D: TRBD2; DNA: TGCGCCAGCAGCCCCGGGGGGGCGGGGGAGCAGTACTTC; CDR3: CASSPGGAGEQYF
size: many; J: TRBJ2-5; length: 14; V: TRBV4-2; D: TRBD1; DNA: TGTGCCAGCAGCCAAGAGTCAGGGGGAGAGACCCAGTACTTC; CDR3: CASSQESGGETQYF
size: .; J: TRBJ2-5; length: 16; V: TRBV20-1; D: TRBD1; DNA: TGCAGTGCTAGAGTTCCGGGACAGGGGTATCAAGAGACCCAGTACTTC; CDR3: CSARVPGQGYQETQYF
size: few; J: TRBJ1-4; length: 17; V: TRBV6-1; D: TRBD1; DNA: TGTGCCAGCAGTGCTACGGGACAGAGCGTGATAGGTGAAAAACTGTTTTTT; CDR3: CASSATGQSVIGEKLFF
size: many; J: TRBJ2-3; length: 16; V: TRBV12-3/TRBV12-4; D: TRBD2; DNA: TGTGCCAGCAGGGGGACCCGGGACTATACCACAGATACGCAGTATTTT; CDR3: CASRGTRDYTTDTQYF
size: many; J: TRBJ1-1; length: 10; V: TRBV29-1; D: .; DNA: TGCAGCGCGGGGACCACTGAAGCTTTCTTT; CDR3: CSAGTTEAFF
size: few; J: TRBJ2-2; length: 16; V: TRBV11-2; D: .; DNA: TGTGCCAGCAGCCCACCGGGACAACAGAGGGCCGGGGAGCTGTCTTTT; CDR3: CASSPPGQQRAGELSF
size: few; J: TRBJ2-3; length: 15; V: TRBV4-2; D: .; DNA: TGTGCCAGCAGCCAAGACCCGACTGGTACAGATACGCAGTATTTT; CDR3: CASSQDPTGTDTQYF
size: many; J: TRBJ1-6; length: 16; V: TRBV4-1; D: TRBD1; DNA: TGCGCCAGCAGCCAGGGACCCGACAGGGGGCGTTCACCCCTCCACTTT; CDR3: CASSQGPDRGRSPLHF
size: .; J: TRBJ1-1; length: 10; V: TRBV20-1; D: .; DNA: TGCAGTGCCAGCGTCACTGAAGCTTTCTTT; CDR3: CSASVTEAFF
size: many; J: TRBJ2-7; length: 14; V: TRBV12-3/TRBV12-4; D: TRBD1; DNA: TGTGCCAGCAGTAAAGGACAGGGTTTCTACGAGCAGTACTTC; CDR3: CASSKGQGFYEQYF
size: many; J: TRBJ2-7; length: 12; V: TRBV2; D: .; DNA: TGTGCCAGCAGTGAAGGGCAGTACGAGCAGTACTTC; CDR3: CASSEGQYEQYF
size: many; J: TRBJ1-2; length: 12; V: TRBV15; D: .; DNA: TGTGCCACCAGCCGCGGGAACTATGGCTACACCTTC; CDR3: CATSRGNYGYTF
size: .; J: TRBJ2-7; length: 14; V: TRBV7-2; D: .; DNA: TGTGCCAGCAGATACAAGGTAGGACCCTACGAGCAGTACTTC; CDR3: CASRYKVGPYEQYF
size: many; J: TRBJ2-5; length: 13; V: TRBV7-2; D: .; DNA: TGTGCCAGCAGTTTAGGCCTTGGAGAGACCCAGTACTTC; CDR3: CASSLGLGETQYF